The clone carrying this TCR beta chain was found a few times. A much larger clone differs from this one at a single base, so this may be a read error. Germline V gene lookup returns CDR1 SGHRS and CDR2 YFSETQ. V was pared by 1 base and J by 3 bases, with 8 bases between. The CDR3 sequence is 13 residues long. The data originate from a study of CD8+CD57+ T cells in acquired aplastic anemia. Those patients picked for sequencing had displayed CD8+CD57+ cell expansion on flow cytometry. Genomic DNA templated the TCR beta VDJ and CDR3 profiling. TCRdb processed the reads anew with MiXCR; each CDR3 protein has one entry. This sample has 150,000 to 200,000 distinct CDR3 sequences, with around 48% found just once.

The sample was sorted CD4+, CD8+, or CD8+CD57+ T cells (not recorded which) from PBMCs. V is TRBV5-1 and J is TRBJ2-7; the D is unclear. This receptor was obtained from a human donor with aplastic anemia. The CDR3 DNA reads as TGCGCCAGCAGCTTGATCCGAGACTACGAGCAGTACTTC. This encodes CASSLIRDYEQYF.